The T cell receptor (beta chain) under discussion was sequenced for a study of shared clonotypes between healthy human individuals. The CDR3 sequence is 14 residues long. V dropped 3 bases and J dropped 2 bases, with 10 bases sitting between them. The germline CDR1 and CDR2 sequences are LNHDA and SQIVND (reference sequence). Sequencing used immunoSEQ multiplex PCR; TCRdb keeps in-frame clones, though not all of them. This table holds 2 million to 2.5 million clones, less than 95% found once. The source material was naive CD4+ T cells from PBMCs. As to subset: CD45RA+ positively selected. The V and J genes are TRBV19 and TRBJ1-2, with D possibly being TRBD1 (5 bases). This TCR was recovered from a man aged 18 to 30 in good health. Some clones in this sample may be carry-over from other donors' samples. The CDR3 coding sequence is TGTGCCAGTAGTATCACAGGAAGCAACTATGGCTACACCTTC. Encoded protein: CASSITGSNYGYTF.